The 5 T cell receptor beta chains presented below share a single source sample, sequenced in a study of blood T cell repertoires in COVID-19. Only in-frame clones appear in the TCRdb table, and some are missing; sequencing was by immunoSEQ multiplex PCR. The sample contains 120,000 to 150,000 clones, approximately 84% of which appear only once. The specimen sequenced was PBMCs or T cells enriched from blood (not recorded which). All receptors derive from a woman aged 45-59 years with acute COVID-19.

This sequence joins TRBV7-2 and TRBJ2-3; tentative D call: TRBD1 (6 bases). Germline CDR1 reads SGHTA; CDR2 reads FQGNSA. V was trimmed by 2 bases and J by 5 bases, leaving 17 bases between them. The CDR3 runs to 16 residues. The CDR3 DNA is TGTGCCAGCAGCTTAAGGTGGCGCAGGGGCGGAGATACGCAGTATTTT. Translated, it gives CASSLRWRRGGDTQYF.

The CDR3 loop is CATSDPGLPNEQFF. The CDR3 coding sequence is TGTGCCACCAGTGATCCAGGACTACCCAATGAGCAGTTCTTC. The genes are TRBV24-1 and TRBJ2-1; D possibly corresponds to TRBD2 (6 bases). CDR1 and CDR2 (germline): KGHDR, SFDVKD. This CDR3 comprises 14 residues. Trimming cost V 3 bases and J 6 bases, with 11 bases left between them.

The chain has TRBV28 and TRBJ2-7; 9 positions match TRBD2. Trimming took 2 bases from V and 7 from J; bases not matched to a gene: 9. The CDR3 covers 15 residues. CDR1 is MDHEN, CDR2 SYDVKM, per germline. This chain's CDR3 is CASSLTAGGSREQYF. In DNA form, the CDR3 reads TGTGCCAGCAGTTTAACGGCGGGAGGGTCGAGGGAGCAGTACTTC. The full variable domain, with the rest looked up from reference TRBV28 and TRBJ2-7, is DVKVTQSSRYLVKRTGEKVFLECVQDMDHENMFWYRQDPGLGLRLIYFSYDVKMKEKGDIPEGYSVSREKKERFSLILESASTNQTSMYLCASSLTAGGSREQYFGPGTRLTVT.

The J gene is TRBJ2-7, the V gene TRBV7-6, with TRBD2 identical over 15 bases. Germline V gives CDR1 SGHVS, CDR2 FNYEAQ. The CDR3 sequence is 16 residues long. V gave up 5 bases and J gave up 5 bases; unmatched junction bases: 7. CDR3 sequence: CASSPRTSGRGDEQYF. The CDR3 DNA sequence: TGTGCCAGCAGCCCCAGGACTAGCGGGAGGGGGGACGAGCAGTACTTC.

The V gene is TRBV19, the J gene TRBJ2-1, with 8 bases lining up with TRBD2. There are 16 residues in the CDR3. Germline loops: CDR1 LNHDA, CDR2 SQIVND (reference sequence). The trim removed 6 bases at V and 2 bases at J, leaving 9 bases unmatched. CDR3 amino acids: CASRTLVSGAYNEQFF. The CDR3 DNA follows: TGTGCCAGTAGGACTCTAGTTAGCGGGGCCTACAATGAGCAGTTCTTC.